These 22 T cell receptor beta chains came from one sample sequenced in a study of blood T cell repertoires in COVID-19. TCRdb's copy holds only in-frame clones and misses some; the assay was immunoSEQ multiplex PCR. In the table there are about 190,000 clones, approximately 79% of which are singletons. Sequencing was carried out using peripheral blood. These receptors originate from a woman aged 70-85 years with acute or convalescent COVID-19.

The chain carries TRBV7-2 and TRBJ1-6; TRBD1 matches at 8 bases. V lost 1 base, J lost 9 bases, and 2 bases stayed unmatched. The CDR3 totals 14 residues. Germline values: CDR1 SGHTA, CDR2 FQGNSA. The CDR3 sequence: CASSLGQGSSPLHF. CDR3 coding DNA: TGTGCCAGCAGCTTAGGACAGGGGAGTTCACCCCTCCACTTT.

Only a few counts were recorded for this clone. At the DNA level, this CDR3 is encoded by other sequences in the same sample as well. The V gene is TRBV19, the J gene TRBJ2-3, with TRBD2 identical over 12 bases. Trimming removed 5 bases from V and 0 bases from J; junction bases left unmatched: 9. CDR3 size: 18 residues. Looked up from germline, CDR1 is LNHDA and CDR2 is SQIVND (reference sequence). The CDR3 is CASSGGLAGTPSTDTQYF. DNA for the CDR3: TGTGCCAGTAGTGGAGGACTAGCGGGAACCCCTAGCACAGATACGCAGTATTTT.

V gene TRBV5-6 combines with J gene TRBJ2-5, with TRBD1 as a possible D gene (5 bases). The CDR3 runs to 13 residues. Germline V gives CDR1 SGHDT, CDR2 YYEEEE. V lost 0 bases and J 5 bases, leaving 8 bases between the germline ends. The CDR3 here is CASSLVGVETQYF. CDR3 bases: TGTGCCAGCAGCTTGGTAGGGGTGGAGACCCAGTACTTC.

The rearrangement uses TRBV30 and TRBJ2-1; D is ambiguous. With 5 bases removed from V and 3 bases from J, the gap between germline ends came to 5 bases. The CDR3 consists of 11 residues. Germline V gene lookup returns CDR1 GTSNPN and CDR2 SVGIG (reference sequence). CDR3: CAWELYNEQFF. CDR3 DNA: TGTGCCTGGGAACTCTACAATGAGCAGTTCTTC. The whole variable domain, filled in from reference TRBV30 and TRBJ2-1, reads SQTIHQWPATLVQPVGSPLSLECTVEGTSNPNLYWYRQAAGRGLQLLFYSVGIGQISSEVPQNLSASRPQDRQFILSSKKLLLSDSGFYLCAWELYNEQFFGPGTRLTVL.

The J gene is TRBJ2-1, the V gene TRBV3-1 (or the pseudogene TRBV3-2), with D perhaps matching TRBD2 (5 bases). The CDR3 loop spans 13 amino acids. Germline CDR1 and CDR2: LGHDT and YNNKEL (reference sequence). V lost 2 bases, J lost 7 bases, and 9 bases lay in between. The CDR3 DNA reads TGTGCCAGCAGCCAACGGTCGGGGAATGAGCAGTTCTTC. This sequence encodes CASSQRSGNEQFF.

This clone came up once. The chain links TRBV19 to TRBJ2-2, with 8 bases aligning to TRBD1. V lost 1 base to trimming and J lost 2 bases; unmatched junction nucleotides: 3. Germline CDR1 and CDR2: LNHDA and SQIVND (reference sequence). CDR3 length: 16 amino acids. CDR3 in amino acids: CASSIGDRGNTGELFF. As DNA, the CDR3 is TGTGCCAGTAGTATAGGTGACAGGGGCAACACCGGGGAGCTGTTTTTT.

The CDR3 loop reads CASSAAGTSQYNEQFF. The CDR3 coding sequence is TGTGCCAGCAGTGCCGCGGGGACTAGCCAGTACAATGAGCAGTTCTTC. The chain employs TRBV6-1 and TRBJ2-1; 9 bases map to TRBD2. The CDR3 has 16 residues. Germline CDR1 and CDR2: MNHNS and SASEGT. Unmatched junction bases numbered 8, after V lost 4 bases and J lost 4 bases.

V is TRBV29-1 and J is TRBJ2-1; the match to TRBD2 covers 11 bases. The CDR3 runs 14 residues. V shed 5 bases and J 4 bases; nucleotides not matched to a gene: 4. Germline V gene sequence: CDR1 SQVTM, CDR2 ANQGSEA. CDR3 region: CSVPTSGTYNEQFF. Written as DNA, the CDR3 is TGCAGCGTTCCGACTAGCGGGACATACAATGAGCAGTTCTTC.

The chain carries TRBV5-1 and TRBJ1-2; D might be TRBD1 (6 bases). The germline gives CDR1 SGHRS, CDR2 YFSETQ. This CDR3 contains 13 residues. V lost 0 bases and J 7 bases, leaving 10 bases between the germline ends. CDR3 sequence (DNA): TGCGCCAGCAGCTTGGGAGGGGGATCTGGCTACACCTTC. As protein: CASSLGGGSGYTF.

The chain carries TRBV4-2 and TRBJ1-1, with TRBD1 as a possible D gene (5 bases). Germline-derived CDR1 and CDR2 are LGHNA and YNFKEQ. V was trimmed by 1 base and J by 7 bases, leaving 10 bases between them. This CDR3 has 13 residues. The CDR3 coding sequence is TGTGCCAGCAGCCAAGGGGGCTCGGTTGAAGCTTTCTTT. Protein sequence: CASSQGGSVEAFF.

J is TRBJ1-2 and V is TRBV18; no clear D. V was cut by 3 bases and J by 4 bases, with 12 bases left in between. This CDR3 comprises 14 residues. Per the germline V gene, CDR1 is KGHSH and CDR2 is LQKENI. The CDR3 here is CASSPSSESYGYTF. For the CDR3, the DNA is TGTGCCAGCTCACCGAGCAGCGAAAGCTATGGCTACACCTTC.

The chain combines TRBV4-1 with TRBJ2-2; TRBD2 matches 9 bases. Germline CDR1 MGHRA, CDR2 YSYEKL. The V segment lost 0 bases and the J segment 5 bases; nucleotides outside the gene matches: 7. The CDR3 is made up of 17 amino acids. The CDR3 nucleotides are TGCGCCAGCAGCCAAGATCGGGGTAGCGGGGGAACCGGGGAGCTGTTTTTT. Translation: CASSQDRGSGGTGELFF.

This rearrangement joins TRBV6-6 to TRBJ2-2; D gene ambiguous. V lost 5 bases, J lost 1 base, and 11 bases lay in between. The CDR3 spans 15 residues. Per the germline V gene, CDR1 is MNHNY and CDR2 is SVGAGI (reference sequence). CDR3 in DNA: TGTGCCAGCAGTCTTCTTAACGGGAACACCGGGGAGCTGTTTTTT. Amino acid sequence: CASSLLNGNTGELFF.

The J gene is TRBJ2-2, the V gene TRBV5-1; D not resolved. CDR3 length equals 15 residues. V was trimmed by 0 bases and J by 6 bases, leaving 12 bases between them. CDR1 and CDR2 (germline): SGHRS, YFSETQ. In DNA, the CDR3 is TGCGCCAGCAGCTTGGCCTCCGGGTTAGCCGGGGAGCTGTTTTTT. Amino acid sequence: CASSLASGLAGELFF. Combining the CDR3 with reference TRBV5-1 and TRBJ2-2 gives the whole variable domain KAGVTQTPRYLIKTRGQQVTLSCSPISGHRSVSWYQQTPGQGLQFLFEYFSETQRNKGNFPGRFSGRQFSNSRSEMNVSTLELGDSALYLCASSLASGLAGELFFGEGSRLTVL.

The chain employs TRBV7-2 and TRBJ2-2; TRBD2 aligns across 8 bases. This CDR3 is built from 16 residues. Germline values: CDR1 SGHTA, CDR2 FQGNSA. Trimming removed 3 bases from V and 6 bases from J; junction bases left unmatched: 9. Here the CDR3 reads CASSFVSGVDAGELFF. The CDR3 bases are TGTGCCAGCAGCTTCGTTAGCGGGGTCGACGCCGGGGAGCTGTTTTTT.

As DNA, the CDR3 is TGTGCCAGCAGCTTATTACCTGCAGGTAACACCGGGGAGCTGTTTTTT. Protein product: CASSLLPAGNTGELFF. The V gene is TRBV5-6, the J gene TRBJ2-2; D not resolved. CDR1 is SGHDT and CDR2 is YYEEEE in the germline V gene. V lost 2 bases to trimming and J lost 2 bases, with 13 bases between them. This CDR3 has 16 amino acids.

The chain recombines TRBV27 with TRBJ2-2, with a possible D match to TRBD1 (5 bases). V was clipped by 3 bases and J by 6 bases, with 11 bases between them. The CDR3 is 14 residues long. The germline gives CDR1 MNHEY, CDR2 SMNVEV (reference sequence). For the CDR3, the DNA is TGTGCCAGCAGTTTTGGGGCGGCGTCCGGGGAGCTGTTTTTT. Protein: CASSFGAASGELFF.

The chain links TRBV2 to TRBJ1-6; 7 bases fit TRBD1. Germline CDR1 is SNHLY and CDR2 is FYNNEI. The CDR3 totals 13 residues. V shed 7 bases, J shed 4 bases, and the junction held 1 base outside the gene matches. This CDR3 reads CASTTGYNSPLHF. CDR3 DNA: TGTGCCAGCACGACAGGGTATAATTCACCCCTCCACTTT.

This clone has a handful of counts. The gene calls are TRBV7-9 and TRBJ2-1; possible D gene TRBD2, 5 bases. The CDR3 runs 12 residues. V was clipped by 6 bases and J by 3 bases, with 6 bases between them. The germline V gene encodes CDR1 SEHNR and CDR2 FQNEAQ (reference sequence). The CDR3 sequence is CASSEGYNEQFF. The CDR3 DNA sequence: TGTGCCAGCAGTGAGGGCTACAATGAGCAGTTCTTC. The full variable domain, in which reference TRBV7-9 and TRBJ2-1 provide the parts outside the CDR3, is DTGVSQNPRHKITKRGQNVTFRCDPISEHNRLYWYRQTLGQGPEFLTYFQNEAQLEKSRLLSDRFSAERPKGSFSTLEIQRTEQGDSAMYLCASSEGYNEQFFGPGTRLTVL.

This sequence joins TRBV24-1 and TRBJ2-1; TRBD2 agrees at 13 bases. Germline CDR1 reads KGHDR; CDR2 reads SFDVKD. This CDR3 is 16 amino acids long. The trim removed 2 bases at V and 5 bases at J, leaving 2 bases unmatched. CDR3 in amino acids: CATSDWTSGSHNEQFF. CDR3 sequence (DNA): TGTGCCACCAGTGATTGGACTAGCGGGAGCCACAATGAGCAGTTCTTC.

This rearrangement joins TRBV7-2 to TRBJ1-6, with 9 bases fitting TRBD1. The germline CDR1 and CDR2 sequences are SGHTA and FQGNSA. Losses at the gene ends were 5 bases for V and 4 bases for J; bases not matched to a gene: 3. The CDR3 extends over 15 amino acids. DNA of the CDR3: TGTGCCAGCAGCCCCGGGACAGGGTATAATTCACCCCTCCACTTT. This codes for CASSPGTGYNSPLHF.

Here the CDR3 reads CASSQWKLRGGSYNEQFF. DNA for the CDR3: TGCGCCAGCAGTCAATGGAAGCTGCGGGGGGGATCCTACAATGAGCAGTTCTTC. The rearrangement uses TRBV23-1 and TRBJ2-1; 9 bases are shared with TRBD2. TRBV23-1 is assigned to the ORF class and has an uncertain function. Unmatched junction bases numbered 8, after V lost 1 base and J lost 1 base. The CDR3 runs 18 residues.